This T cell receptor (beta chain) was profiled in a study of molecular identifiers for immune sequencing clone quantification. J lost 2 bases, V lost 5 bases, and 5 bases had no gene match. Germline lookup yields CDR1 SEHNR and CDR2 FQNEAQ (reference sequence). The CDR3 is made up of 14 amino acids. MiXCR was run by TCRdb on the PCR reads, yielding one entry per CDR3 protein. The sample carries 85,000 to 130,000 distinct CDR3 sequences, under 40% recorded once. The receptor was isolated from a human donor in good health. Some libraries in this study had Jurkat cell RNA spiked in. The sequenced material came from naive CD8+ T cells from blood, with Jurkat cell RNA spiked in. Subset defined: FACS-sorted CD8+CD4-CCR7+CD45RA+ naive T cells. The chain combines TRBV7-9 with TRBJ2-7; TRBD1 agrees at 8 bases. The CDR3 loop is CASSLLQGAYEQYF. The CDR3 DNA sequence: TGTGCCAGCAGCCTATTACAGGGGGCCTACGAGCAGTACTTC. The full variable domain, with the rest looked up from reference TRBV7-9 and TRBJ2-7, is DTGVSQNPRHKITKRGQNVTFRCDPISEHNRLYWYRQTLGQGPEFLTYFQNEAQLEKSRLLSDRFSAERPKGSFSTLEIQRTEQGDSAMYLCASSLLQGAYEQYFGPGTRLTVT.